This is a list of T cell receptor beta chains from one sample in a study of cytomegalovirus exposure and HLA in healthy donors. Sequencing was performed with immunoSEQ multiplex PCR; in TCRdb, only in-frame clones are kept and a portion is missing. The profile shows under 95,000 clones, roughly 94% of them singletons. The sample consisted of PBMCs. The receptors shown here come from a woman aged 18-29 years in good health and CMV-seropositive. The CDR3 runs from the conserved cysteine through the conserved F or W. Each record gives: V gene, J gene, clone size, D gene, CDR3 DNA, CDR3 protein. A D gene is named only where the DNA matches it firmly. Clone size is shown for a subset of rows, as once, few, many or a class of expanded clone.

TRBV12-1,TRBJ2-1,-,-,TGTGCCAGCAGCCCCCCGTCACTAGCGGCCTCTGGGAATGAGCAGTTCTTC,CASSPPSLAASGNEQFF
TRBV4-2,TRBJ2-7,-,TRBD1,TGTGCCAGCAGCCAGGGACAGGCGGCGGATCCCTACGAGCAGTACTTC,CASSQGQAADPYEQYF
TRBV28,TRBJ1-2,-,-,TGTGCCAGCAGTTCCCCGCATGGAGACAGCCGCTACACCTTC,CASSSPHGDSRYTF
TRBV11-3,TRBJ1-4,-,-,TGTGCCAGCAGCCCCCCGGGGGGTGAAAAACTGTTTTTT,CASSPPGGEKLFF
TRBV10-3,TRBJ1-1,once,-,TGTGCCATCAGTGAGTCGGGGGGAGGCACTGAAGCTTTCTTT,CAISESGGGTEAFF
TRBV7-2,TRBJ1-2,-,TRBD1,TGTGCCAGCAGCTTTGAGGGGGCGGGTGGCTACACCTTC,CASSFEGAGGYTF
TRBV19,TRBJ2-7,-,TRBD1,TGTGCCAGTAGTAGGACTCCCGGGACAGGGGGCCACGAGCAGTACTTC,CASSRTPGTGGHEQYF
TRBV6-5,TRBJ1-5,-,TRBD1,TGTGCCAGCACCACAGGGGGTCAGCCCCAGCATTTT,CASTTGGQPQHF
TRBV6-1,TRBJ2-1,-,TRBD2,TGTGCCAGCAGCCGACTAGCGTACAATGAGCAGTTCTTC,CASSRLAYNEQFF
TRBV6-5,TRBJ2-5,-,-,TGTGCCAGCAGCAAGGACAGGGAGGGCTCGGAGACCCAGTACTTC,CASSKDREGSETQYF
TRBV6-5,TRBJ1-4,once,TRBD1,TGTGCCAGCAGTTCGGACAGGGACGAAAAACTGTTTTTT,CASSSDRDEKLFF
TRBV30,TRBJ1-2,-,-,TGTGCCTGGAGTGTCCGAGCAGAGACTTCCTATGGCTACACCTTC,CAWSVRAETSYGYTF
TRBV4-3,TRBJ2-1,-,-,TGCGCCAGCAGCCTTACAGGGTACCGGGACTACAATGAGCAGTTCTTC,CASSLTGYRDYNEQFF